Listed here is a single T cell receptor beta chain. Which antigen it targets is not known. Base quality data are lacking; no much larger clone is found one base away. Collaborating institutions collected whole blood in K2EDTA tubes following their own protocols. For TCRbeta analysis, collaborator samples were shipped as frozen whole blood, as isolated PBMCs, or as DNA extracted from either sample type. These data originate in a study of blood T cell repertoires in COVID-19 (dated by TCRdb to 2020 to 2022). As for the study more broadly: Samples from collaborators originated in the United States, Italy and Spain and spanned both the acute and convalescent phases of COVID-19. Samples came from the ongoing ImmuneRACE study (first 160 participants) plus 1,254 subjects from 6 global collaborators. Subjects who had been exposed to COVID-19, were actively infected with it, or had recovered from it provided the deeply sampled blood TCRbeta repertoires that made up the dataset. Nearly every sample came with metadata listing a de-identified subject ID, COVID-19 status, age in years and sex. Where HLA class I and class II types were available, the types were taken from metadata supplied by the sample provider, not from assay-based typing. The repertoires were made available in a free public database intended to serve as a resource for research on the immune response to SARS-CoV-2. The prospective study material was composed of cDNA or gDNA derived from T cells, B-cell-depleted T cells, or PBMCs. The paper as a whole reports these results and caveats: How much clinical and demographic metadata was included differed by source and by participant, and the metadata was provided uncurated.

Via the germline V gene, CDR1 is MNHEY and CDR2 SVGEGT. The germline V end is reduced by 0 bases and the J end by 4 bases; junction bases left unmatched: 7. The CDR3 holds 17 amino acids from the cysteine to the phenylalanine. Just CDR3 DNA is preserved here, 51 bases in frame from base 1. TCRbeta CDR3 regions were amplified from genomic DNA using the immunoSEQ Assay, a bias-controlled multiplex PCR. The authors processed their data as follows. The number of nucleated cells in each sample was estimated by amplification of reference gene primers within the assay. Sequence reads were collapsed and filtered to measure the absolute abundance of every unique TCRbeta CDR3 rearrangement. Productive Simpson clonality was computed per sample as the square root of Simpson's diversity index over productive rearrangements. TCRdb took over this immuneACCESS table, retaining in-frame rearrangements with V and J assigned. Such tables are incomplete; in checked studies, under half of the missing clones stem from an unresolved V gene, and the remainder is unexplained. Clone size and the V and J calls come from that table; the DNA yielded D and trimming. The sample table records 150,000 to 200,000 clones; 75% to 80% of these occur just once. The ten largest clones add up to more than 25% of the sample.

The clonotype was recovered from a woman in her 70s with acute or convalescent COVID-19. In this chain, TRBV6-2 or TRBV6-3 is recombined with TRBJ2-1; TRBD2 lines up with 9 middle nucleotides. The sequenced sample consisted of peripheral blood. The CDR3 loop reads CASSYSALLAGYNEQFF. Read as DNA, the sequence is TGTGCCAGCAGTTACTCCGCCTTACTAGCGGGTTACAATGAGCAGTTCTTC.